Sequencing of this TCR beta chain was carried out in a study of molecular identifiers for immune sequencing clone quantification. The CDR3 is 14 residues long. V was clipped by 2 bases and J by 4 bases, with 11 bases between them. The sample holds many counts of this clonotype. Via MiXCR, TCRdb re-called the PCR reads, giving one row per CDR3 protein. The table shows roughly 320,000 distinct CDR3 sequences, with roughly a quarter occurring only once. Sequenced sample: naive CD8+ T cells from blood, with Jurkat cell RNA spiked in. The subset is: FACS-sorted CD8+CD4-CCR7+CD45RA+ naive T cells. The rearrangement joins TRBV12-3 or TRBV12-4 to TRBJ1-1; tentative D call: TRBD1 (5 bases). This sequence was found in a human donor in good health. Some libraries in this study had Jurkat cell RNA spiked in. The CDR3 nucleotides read TGTGCCAGCAGTTTAACAGGAGTGGGCACTGAAGCTTTCTTT. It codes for CASSLTGVGTEAFF.